The next 24 T cell receptor beta chains were all read from a single sample in a study of vaccination and CD4 T cells after COVID-19. The sample's treatment: approximately 9-day PBMC culture with coronavirus spike peptide pools or control peptides (ViraFEST assay). The Oncomine TCR Beta short-read assay sequenced DNA from cultured CD4+ T cells. TCRdb used MiXCR to reprocess the PCR reads, holding one entry per CDR3 protein. The sample contains roughly 20,000 distinct CDR3 sequences, about 43% of which appear only once. Antigens for these TCRs are unknown. Sample: CD4+ T cells from blood, cultured in vitro, taken after SARS-CoV-2 vaccination. The source of these receptors is a human donor who had recovered from COVID-19.

The chain links TRBV15 to TRBJ2-3; D possibly corresponds to TRBD2 (6 bases). Trimming removed 1 base at V and 2 bases at J, with 10 bases between. Germline V gene data show CDR1 as LNHNV and CDR2 as YYDKDF (reference sequence). The CDR3 loop spans 15 amino acids. The CDR3 here is CATSRGGGDTDTQYF. CDR3 coding DNA: TGTGCCACCAGCAGAGGTGGCGGGGACACAGATACGCAGTATTTT.

The chain couples TRBV2 to TRBJ1-5; D uncertain. Germline V gene data show CDR1 as SNHLY and CDR2 as FYNNEI. CDR3 size: 14 residues. Trimming pared 4 bases from V and 0 bases from J, leaving 7 bases between. The CDR3 DNA follows: TGTGCCAGCAGTGGGGAGAATAGCAATCAGCCCCAGCATTTT. The encoded protein is CASSGENSNQPQHF.

The gene calls are TRBV7-9 and TRBJ2-2; 7 nucleotides align to TRBD2. The germline gives CDR1 SEHNR, CDR2 FQNEAQ (reference sequence). The CDR3 spans 17 residues. The V gene end was trimmed by 0 bases and the J gene end by 3 bases; junction bases not matched to a gene: 7. CDR3 region: CASSLAFGGVDTGELFF. The DNA of the CDR3 is TGTGCCAGCAGCTTAGCGTTTGGGGGGGTCGACACCGGGGAGCTGTTTTTT.

This clonotype was found a few times. J is TRBJ1-2 and V is TRBV19; TRBD1 agrees at 9 bases. Trimming took 5 bases from V and 4 from J; bases not matched to a gene: 5. The CDR3 covers 14 residues. The germline V gene encodes CDR1 LNHDA and CDR2 SQIVND (reference sequence). The DNA of the CDR3 is TGTGCCAGTAGTGCTCAGGGACAGGGCTATGGCTACACCTTC. Protein sequence: CASSAQGQGYGYTF.

This clonotype was recorded a few times. The rearrangement links TRBV27 to TRBJ1-5, with D uncertain. The V and J ends lost 3 bases and 3 bases respectively, with 9 bases between them. Looked up from germline, CDR1 is MNHEY and CDR2 is SMNVEV (reference sequence). The CDR3 is made up of 14 amino acids. CDR3 in DNA: TGTGCCAGCAGTTTGAGCAGAGACAATCAGCCCCAGCATTTT. This sequence encodes CASSLSRDNQPQHF.

This clonotype was seen only a few times. The chain recombines TRBV21-1 with TRBJ2-1; the D call of TRBD1 is as the table states it, not checked on the DNA. TRBV21-1 is a pseudogene locus. The CDR3 covers 14 residues. For the CDR3, the DNA is TGTGCCAGCAGAGGGGACAGGGGCTACAATGAGCAGTTCTTC. It encodes CASRGDRGYNEQFF.

This clonotype was recorded a few times. The CDR3, as DNA: TGTGCCAGCAGTTTATGGGGGACTAGCGGGAGTAACGAGCAGTACTTC. Its protein is CASSLWGTSGSNEQYF. V and J are TRBV28 and TRBJ2-7, with 14 bases aligning to TRBD2. V dropped 0 bases and J dropped 5; count of bases not matched to a gene: 3. Germline V lookup: CDR1 MDHEN, CDR2 SYDVKM. The CDR3 consists of 16 residues.

V gene TRBV7-8 combines with J gene TRBJ1-1; D call uncertain. Trimming removed 5 bases at V and 2 bases at J, with 15 bases between. Germline V gene sequence: CDR1 SGHVS, CDR2 FQNEAQ. CDR3 size: 15 residues. CDR3 sequence: CASSRLEKGNTEAFF. In DNA, the CDR3 is TGTGCCAGCAGCCGATTAGAGAAAGGTAACACTGAAGCTTTCTTT.

This clonotype was found a few times. The V and J genes are TRBV2 and TRBJ2-3; D may match TRBD1 or TRBD2 (5 bases each). Trimming pared 6 bases from V and 5 bases from J, leaving 21 bases between. The CDR3 loop spans 16 amino acids. Looked up from germline, CDR1 is SNHLY and CDR2 is FYNNEI. DNA for the CDR3: TGTGCCAGCAGAGGCCCCGGGACGACCCTTGTAGATACGCAGTATTTT. This encodes CASRGPGTTLVDTQYF. The full variable domain, with the rest looked up from reference TRBV2 and TRBJ2-3, is EPEVTQTPSHQVTQMGQEVILRCVPISNHLYFYWYRQILGQKVEFLVSFYNNEISEKSEIFDDQFSVERPDGSNFTLKIRSTKLEDSAMYFCASRGPGTTLVDTQYFGPGTRLTVL.

The table lists this clonotype with a few counts. This chain links TRBV21-1 with TRBJ2-2; the table's D call TRBD1 went unverified against the DNA. TRBV21-1 is reported as a pseudogene. This CDR3 is 15 amino acids long. The DNA of the CDR3 is TGTGCCAGCAGCAAGTGGCAGGGCGACACCGGGGAGCTGTTTTTT. Encoded protein: CASSKWQGDTGELFF.

The CDR3 loop is CASTNFAAGELFF. The CDR3 bases are TGTGCCAGTACCAATTTCGCAGCCGGGGAGCTGTTTTTT. The V call is TRBV19, the J call TRBJ2-2; D remains unclear. V shed 7 bases and J shed 6 bases, with 12 bases lying between them. The CDR3 runs 13 residues. CDR1 and CDR2 from the germline V gene are LNHDA and SQIVND (reference sequence).

The chain uses TRBV19 and TRBJ1-5; D is unclear. CDR1 is LNHDA and CDR2 is SQIVND in the germline V gene (reference sequence). Trimming removed 2 bases at V and 6 bases at J, with 8 bases between. The CDR3 extends over 13 amino acids. DNA of the CDR3: TGTGCCAGTAGTATAAGAGAACGTCAGCCCCAGCATTTT. It translates to CASSIRERQPQHF.

The V call is TRBV7-2, the J call TRBJ1-5; the D is unclear. Germline V lookup: CDR1 SGHTA, CDR2 FQGNSA. V shed 1 base and J shed 0 bases, with 7 bases lying between them. The CDR3 is made up of 15 amino acids. CDR3 nucleotide sequence: TGTGCCAGCAGCTTAGGGGTAGGTAGCAATCAGCCCCAGCATTTT. This codes for CASSLGVGSNQPQHF.

This chain joins TRBV10-3 and TRBJ2-7; 13 bases match TRBD2. J was trimmed by 5 bases and V by 5 bases; bases with no gene match: 6. CDR3 length equals 15 residues. Looked up from germline, CDR1 is ENHRY and CDR2 is SYGVKD. The CDR3 DNA reads TGTGCCATCAGTCCCGGACTAGCGGGAGACCACGAGCAGTACTTC. Its translation: CAISPGLAGDHEQYF.

The chain carries TRBV4-3 and TRBJ1-5; D ambiguous. This CDR3 spans 16 amino acids. Trimming cost V 0 bases and J 6 bases, with 15 bases left between them. CDR1 and CDR2 (germline): LGHNA, YSLEER. Written as DNA, the CDR3 is TGCGCCAGCAGCCAAGATATTGTCGGGGTTGGTCAGCCCCAGCATTTT. Protein product: CASSQDIVGVGQPQHF.

This clonotype was observed a handful of times. The chain couples TRBV20-1 to TRBJ1-5, with 8 bases aligning to TRBD1. Germline V gene sequence: CDR1 DFQATT, CDR2 SNEGSKA (reference sequence). The CDR3 has 13 amino acids. Trimming cost V 5 bases and J 4 bases; bases outside gene matches: 4. This CDR3 reads CSARRQGNQPQHF. The CDR3, as DNA: TGCAGTGCTCGAAGACAGGGGAATCAGCCCCAGCATTTT.

In its sample, this clonotype was seen once. The genes are TRBV11-2 and TRBJ2-1, with TRBD1 identical over 7 bases. There are 15 residues in the CDR3. After removal of 5 bases from V and 8 bases from J, the junction contained 12 bases not matched to a gene. Germline CDR1 SGHAT, CDR2 FQNNGV. CDR3 in amino acids: CASSPQRTTGYEQFF. The CDR3 DNA is TGTGCCAGCAGCCCCCAGCGGACGACAGGGTATGAGCAGTTCTTC.

This clonotype was detected a few times. V and J are TRBV27 and TRBJ1-1; 9 nucleotides match TRBD1. CDR3 length: 19 residues. The germline CDR1 and CDR2 sequences are MNHEY and SMNVEV (reference sequence). The junction had 17 bases not matched to a gene; V was cut back by 6 bases and J by 0 bases. CDR3 loop: CASSRGGGTGLSMNTEAFF. In DNA, the CDR3 is TGTGCCAGCAGCCGTGGGGGTGGGACAGGGCTTTCCATGAACACTGAAGCTTTCTTT.

This clonotype showed up just a few times. The J gene is TRBJ2-3, the V gene TRBV7-2, with 13 bases identical to TRBD2. Germline-derived CDR1 and CDR2 are SGHTA and FQGNSA. The ends lost 4 bases at V and 8 bases at J; junction bases unmatched: 9. The CDR3 covers 16 residues. This CDR3 reads CASSSQTSGGMVTQYF. CDR3 nucleotide sequence: TGTGCCAGCAGCTCCCAGACTAGCGGGGGGATGGTTACGCAGTATTTT.

The chain uses TRBV7-9 and TRBJ2-5, with D perhaps given as TRBD1 or TRBD2 (7 bases each). The CDR3 loop spans 15 amino acids. Germline V gene data show CDR1 as SEHNR and CDR2 as FQNEAQ (reference sequence). V lost 3 bases and J lost 3, with 14 bases in between. This chain's CDR3 is CASSFAGGVEETQYF. The CDR3 DNA follows: TGTGCCAGCAGCTTCGCAGGGGGGGTGGAAGAGACCCAGTACTTC.

This sequence joins TRBV24-1 and TRBJ1-2, with 8 positions matching TRBD1. The V segment lost 6 bases and the J segment 4 bases; nucleotides outside the gene matches: 6. Germline V lookup: CDR1 KGHDR, CDR2 SFDVKD. The CDR3 consists of 14 residues. The CDR3 loop reads CATSPLDRGYGYTF. CDR3 DNA sequence: TGTGCCACCAGTCCCCTTGACAGGGGCTATGGCTACACCTTC.

The count of this clonotype is one. The chain employs TRBV6-1 and TRBJ2-7; the D gene is possibly TRBD1 (7 bases). CDR1 and CDR2 from the germline V gene are MNHNS and SASEGT. The CDR3 runs 16 residues. Trimming removed 5 bases at V and 2 bases at J, with 19 bases between. The CDR3: CASSRGPTGVPYEQYF. In DNA, the CDR3 is TGTGCCAGCAGTCGGGGGCCCACAGGGGTCCCCTACGAGCAGTACTTC.

The gene calls are TRBV30 and TRBJ1-1; D is uncertain. Germline CDR1 is GTSNPN and CDR2 is SVGIG (reference sequence). CDR3 length equals 14 residues. Trimming took 0 bases from V and 5 from J, leaving 13 bases between them. The CDR3 is CAWSVPNRGTEAFF. The DNA for the CDR3 is TGTGCCTGGAGTGTCCCTAATCGAGGGACTGAAGCTTTCTTT.

This clonotype was recorded a few times. The chain carries TRBV20-1 and TRBJ2-1, with 10 nucleotides matching TRBD2. V was clipped by 6 bases and J by 5 bases; unmatched bases: 7. Germline values: CDR1 DFQATT, CDR2 SNEGSKA (reference sequence). This CDR3 region has 14 residues. CDR3 bases: TGCAGTGCGCCTCTAGCGGGAGCAAACAATGAGCAGTTCTTC. Translation: CSAPLAGANNEQFF.